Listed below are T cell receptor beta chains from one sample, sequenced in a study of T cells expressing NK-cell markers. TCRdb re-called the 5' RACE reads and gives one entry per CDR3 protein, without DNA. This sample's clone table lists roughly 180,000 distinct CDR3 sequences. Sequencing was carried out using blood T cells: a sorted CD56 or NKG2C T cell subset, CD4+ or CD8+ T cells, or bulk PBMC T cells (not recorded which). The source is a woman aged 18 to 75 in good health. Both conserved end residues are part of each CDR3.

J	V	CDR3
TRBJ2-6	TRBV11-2	CASSFRASRDREGSSGANVLTF
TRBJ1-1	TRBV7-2	CASTVGRTNTEAFF
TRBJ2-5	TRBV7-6	CASSLGADRGRETQYF
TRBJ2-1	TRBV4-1	CASSQDHRGSRDNEQFF
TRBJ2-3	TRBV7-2	CASSFTGPPPDTQYF
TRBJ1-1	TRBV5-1	CASSTNPTGANTEAFF
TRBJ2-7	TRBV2	CASSEDRDRGKSEQYF
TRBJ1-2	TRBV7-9	CASSTGARGYGYTF
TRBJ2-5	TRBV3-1	CASSQGWRGGLEETQYF
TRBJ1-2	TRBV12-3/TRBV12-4	CAMGGKGGKPYGYTF
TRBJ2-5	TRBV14	CASSSVPGPSQETQYF
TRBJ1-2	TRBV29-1	CSVERGYGYTF
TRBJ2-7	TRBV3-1	CASSQGRQISYEQYF
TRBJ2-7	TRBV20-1	CSAPSDSYYEQYF
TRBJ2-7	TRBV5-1	CASSFGGMGYGEQYF
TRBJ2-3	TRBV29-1	CSVHSGRTDTQYF
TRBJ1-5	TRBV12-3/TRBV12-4	CASSLTEMDQPQHF
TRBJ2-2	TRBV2	CASSKTGLNTGELFF
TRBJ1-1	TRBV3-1	CASSPGVPTEAFF
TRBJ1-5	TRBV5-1	CASSLAWGQNQPQHF
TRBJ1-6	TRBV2	CATRGTGSPLHF
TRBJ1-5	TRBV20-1	CSARDRVKGAGNQPQHF
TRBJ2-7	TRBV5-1	CASSLTVYQEREQYF
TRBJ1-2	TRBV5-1	CASSPARADYGYTF
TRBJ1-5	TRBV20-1	CSASTSGDPTRPQHF
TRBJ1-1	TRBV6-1	CASSGGNLISGEAFF
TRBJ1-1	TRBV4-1	CASSPLGGPKNTEAFF